The next 11 T cell receptor beta chains were all read from a single sample in a study of cytomegalovirus exposure and HLA in healthy donors. Primers included in the PCR were 60 Vbeta and 13 Jbeta primers. Only in-frame clones appear in the TCRdb table, and some are missing; sequencing was by immunoSEQ multiplex PCR. This table has about 73,000 clones, 75% appearing once. The source material was PBMCs. The receptors shown here come from a man between 65 and 80 years old in good health and CMV-seronegative.

The genes are TRBV6-1 and TRBJ1-3, with D possibly TRBD1 on 6 matching bases. CDR1 MNHNS and CDR2 SASEGT come from the germline V gene. Trimming cost V 1 base and J 0 bases, with 16 bases left between them. The CDR3 is 18 residues long. The CDR3 bases are TGTGCCAGCAGTGAAGGTGGGGACATTCGGATCTCTGGAAACACCATATATTTT. Its translation is CASSEGGDIRISGNTIYF.

This chain uses TRBV19 with TRBJ1-4; D call uncertain. The CDR3 has 12 amino acids. The V gene lost 6 bases and the J gene lost 8 bases, with 10 bases spanning the gap. The germline CDR1 and CDR2 sequences are LNHDA and SQIVND (reference sequence). In nucleotides, the CDR3 is TGTGCCAGTAGCGCCCTCAGGGAAAAACTGTTTTTT. It is translated as CASSALREKLFF.

This clone has just a few counts. The J gene is TRBJ2-1, the V gene TRBV6-1; tentatively, D is TRBD1 (6 bases). This CDR3 has 12 residues. V lost 5 bases and J lost 8, with 10 bases in between. CDR1 is MNHNS and CDR2 is SASEGT in the germline V gene. CDR3 residues: CASSTGWDEQFF. CDR3 coding DNA: TGTGCCAGCAGTACAGGGTGGGATGAGCAGTTCTTC.

The chain uses TRBV5-4 and TRBJ1-1; maybe TRBD1 (5 bases). This CDR3 spans 14 amino acids. CDR1 and CDR2 from the germline V gene are SGHNT and YYREEE (reference sequence). V was clipped by 1 base and J by 5 bases, with 12 bases between them. The CDR3 DNA is TGTGCCAGCAGCTTGCCGCAGGGAGGTACTGAAGCTTTCTTT. Translated, it gives CASSLPQGGTEAFF.

The rearrangement uses TRBV6-1 and TRBJ1-4, with D possibly matching TRBD1 (6 bases). Germline-derived CDR1 and CDR2 are MNHNS and SASEGT. The V and J ends lost 7 bases and 5 bases respectively, with 17 bases between them. CDR3 size: 15 residues. As DNA, the CDR3 is TGTGCCAGCAAGTGGACGGCAGGGGTAAATGAAAAACTGTTTTTT. It translates to CASKWTAGVNEKLFF.

This clone was detected many times. The chain joins TRBV5-6 to TRBJ1-2; 8 nucleotides agree with TRBD1. After removal of 0 bases from V and 3 bases from J, the junction contained 7 bases not matched to a gene. The CDR3 has 16 amino acids. Germline CDR1 reads SGHDT; CDR2 reads YYEEEE. This chain's CDR3 is CASSLGRGQRYYGYTF. Here the CDR3 DNA reads TGTGCCAGCAGCTTGGGCAGGGGGCAGAGGTACTATGGCTACACCTTC. The full variable domain, completed using reference TRBV5-6 and TRBJ1-2, is DAGVTQSPTHLIKTRGQQVTLRCSPKSGHDTVSWYQQALGQGPQFIFQYYEEEERQRGNFPDRFSGHQFPNYSSELNVNALLLGDSALYLCASSLGRGQRYYGYTFGSGTRLTVV.

V and J are TRBV5-4 and TRBJ2-5; D may be TRBD2 (7 bases). The CDR3 totals 15 residues. The germline V gene encodes CDR1 SGHNT and CDR2 YYREEE (reference sequence). Deletions cut 2 bases from V and 4 bases from J, with 15 bases between. The CDR3 region is CASSFTGTGGETQYF. Here the CDR3 DNA reads TGTGCCAGCAGCTTCACAGGGACGGGGGGAGAGACCCAGTACTTC.

The gene calls are TRBV6-6 and TRBJ2-3, with a possible D match to TRBD1 (6 bases). From germline, CDR1 is MNHNY and CDR2 SVGAGI (reference sequence). The CDR3 is made up of 15 amino acids. With 5 bases removed from V and 1 base from J, the gap between germline ends came to 13 bases. CDR3 loop: CASSRLRQGTDTQYF. The DNA for the CDR3 is TGTGCCAGCAGTCGTCTAAGACAGGGCACAGATACGCAGTATTTT.

This sequence joins TRBV9 and TRBJ1-1; D unresolved. Germline CDR1 and CDR2: SGDLS and YYNGEE. There are 13 residues in the CDR3. Trimming took 0 bases from V and 1 from J, leaving 4 bases between them. CDR3 protein: CASSVEPNTEAFF. The CDR3, as DNA: TGTGCCAGCAGCGTAGAGCCGAACACTGAAGCTTTCTTT.

V usage is TRBV5-1 and J usage is TRBJ2-3, with a weak D call TRBD1 (6 bases). Germline CDR1 is SGHRS and CDR2 is YFSETQ. V was shortened by 4 bases and J by 0 bases, with 12 bases between the two germline ends. This CDR3 comprises 15 residues. CDR3 residues: CASSLQGISTDTQYF. The CDR3 DNA reads TGCGCCAGCAGCCTCCAGGGGATCAGCACAGATACGCAGTATTTT.

The chain employs TRBV5-5 and TRBJ1-2; 8 bases are a match to TRBD1. CDR1 and CDR2 from the germline V gene are SGHKS and YYEKEE (reference sequence). The CDR3 is 14 amino acids. V shed 4 bases and J 2 bases; nucleotides not matched to a gene: 4. The CDR3 loop reads CASSARTGNYGYTF. In nucleotides, the CDR3 is TGTGCCAGCAGCGCACGGACAGGGAACTATGGCTACACCTTC.